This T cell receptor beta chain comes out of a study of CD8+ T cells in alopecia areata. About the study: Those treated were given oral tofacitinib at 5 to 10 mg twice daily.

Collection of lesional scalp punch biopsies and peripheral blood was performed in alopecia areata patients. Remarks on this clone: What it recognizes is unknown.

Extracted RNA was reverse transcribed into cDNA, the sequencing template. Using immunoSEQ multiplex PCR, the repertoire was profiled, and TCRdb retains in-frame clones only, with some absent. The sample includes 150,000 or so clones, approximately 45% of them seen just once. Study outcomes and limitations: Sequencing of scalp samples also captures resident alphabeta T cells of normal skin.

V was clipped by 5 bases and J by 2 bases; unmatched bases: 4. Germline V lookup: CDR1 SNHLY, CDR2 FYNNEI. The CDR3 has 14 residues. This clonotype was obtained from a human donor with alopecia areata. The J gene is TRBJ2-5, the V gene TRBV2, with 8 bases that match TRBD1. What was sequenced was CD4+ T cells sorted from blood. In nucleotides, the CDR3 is TGTGCCAGCAGTCGGGACAGGTTACAAGAGACCCAGTACTTC. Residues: CASSRDRLQETQYF.